This TCR beta chain was identified in a study of neurological immune-mediated disorders. Time point noted: longitudinal time-point 2. This clonotype has just one count. Mismatch with germline at one junction end may stem from a read error. By 5'RACE with 10-nucleotide random UMIs, the cDNA was made. TCRdb fed the 5' RACE reads into MiXCR, producing one record per CDR3 protein. The data hold roughly 49,000 distinct CDR3 sequences, with about an eighth observed a single time. The CDR3 consists of 11 residues. From germline, CDR1 is SGHTA and CDR2 FQGNSA. This clonotype originated in a male donor with HTLV-1-associated myelopathy (HAM/TSP). This chain joins TRBV7-2 and TRBJ2-5; D tentatively reads TRBD1 or TRBD2 (5 bases each). What was sequenced was PBMCs. CDR3 amino acids: CASSFKGTKYF. In DNA form, the CDR3 reads TGTGCCAGCAGCTTTAAGGGGACCAAGTACTTC.